Here is one T cell receptor (beta chain) with its context. The antigen is unknown. Its ends do not fully match the called genes, so a read error is possible. The data originate from a study of cytomegalovirus exposure and HLA in healthy donors. The study's findings and limits: There were some public TCRs occurring in many donors, but most TCR sequences were rare. Three chains linked to CMV were shown in vitro to be specific for CMV antigens. Among TCR beta chains of equal frequency, HLA-associated ones were more clonally expanded in a later analysis.

It was with 60 Vbeta and 13 Jbeta primers that the PCR ran. Assay: immunoSEQ multiplex PCR; the TCRdb copy retains only in-frame clones and omits some. Here the sample spans just over 150,000 clones, 78% being singletons. Everyone who donated was a healthy bone marrow donor. Sequenced input: PBMCs. This sequence was found in a woman aged 40 to 49 in good health and CMV-seronegative.

The CDR3 spells CASNVGRRPYNEQFF. The CDR3 bases are TGTGCCAGCAACGTAGGGAGGCGCCCCTACAATGAGCAGTTCTTC. The chain recombines TRBV9 with TRBJ2-1, with D possibly matching TRBD2 (6 bases). CDR3 length: 15 residues. Germline CDR1 SGDLS, CDR2 YYNGEE.